This T cell receptor (beta chain) was sequenced for a study of radiotherapy plus CTLA-4 blockade in lung cancer. Study at large: With approximately 33% of patients having disease control, objective responses were seen in approximately 17%. Regarding the study as a whole: Best predicting response, reportedly, were early blood T cell clone dynamics, with interferon-beta. Blood-borne expansion of tumor-derived TCR clones followed radiotherapy plus ipilimumab.

This clone was counted only a few times. As yet, its antigen is unknown. Here immunoSEQ multiplex PCR was the method, and the copy in TCRdb shows in-frame clones only, minus some. This table has about 110,000 clones, approximately 81% appearing once. The germline V and J ends were trimmed by 5 bases and 0 bases, with 12 bases remaining between them. The CDR3 is 15 residues long. From germline, CDR1 is SGHRS and CDR2 YFSETQ. This chain links TRBV5-1 with TRBJ1-5, with D perhaps TRBD1 (5 bases). The clonotype originates from a human donor with non-small cell lung cancer that progressed on radiotherapy plus ipilimumab. Some clones in this sample may be carry-over from other donors' samples. The sequences come from peripheral blood, collected from a patient treated with radiotherapy plus ipilimumab. DNA of the CDR3: TGCGCCAGCAGTGCCGGGGCAGATAGCAATCAGCCCCAGCATTTT. Residues: CASSAGADSNQPQHF.